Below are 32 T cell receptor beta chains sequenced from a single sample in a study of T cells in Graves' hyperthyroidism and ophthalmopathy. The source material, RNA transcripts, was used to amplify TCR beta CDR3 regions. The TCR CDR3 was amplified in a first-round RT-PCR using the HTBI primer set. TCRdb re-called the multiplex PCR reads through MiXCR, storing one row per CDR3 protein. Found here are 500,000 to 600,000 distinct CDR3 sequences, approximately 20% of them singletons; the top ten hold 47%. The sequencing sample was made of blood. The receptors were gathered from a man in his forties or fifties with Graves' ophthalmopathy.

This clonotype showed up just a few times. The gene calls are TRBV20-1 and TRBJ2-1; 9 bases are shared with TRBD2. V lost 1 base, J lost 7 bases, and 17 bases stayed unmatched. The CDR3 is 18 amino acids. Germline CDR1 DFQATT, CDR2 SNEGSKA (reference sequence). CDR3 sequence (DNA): TGCAGTGCTAGAGGAGAGAGGTCGGCGGGAGGGCCGGGGAATGAGCAGTTCTTC. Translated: CSARGERSAGGPGNEQFF.

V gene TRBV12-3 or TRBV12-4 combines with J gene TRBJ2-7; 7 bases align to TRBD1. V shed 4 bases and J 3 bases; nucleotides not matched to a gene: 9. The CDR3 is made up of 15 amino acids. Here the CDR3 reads CASSSGQFPNYEQYF. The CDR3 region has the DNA TGTGCCAGCAGTTCGGGACAGTTTCCTAACTACGAGCAGTACTTC.

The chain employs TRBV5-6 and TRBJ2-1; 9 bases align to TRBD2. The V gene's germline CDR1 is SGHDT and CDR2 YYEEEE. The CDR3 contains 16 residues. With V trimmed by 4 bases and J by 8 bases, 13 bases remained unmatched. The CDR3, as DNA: TGTGCCAGCAGCACCCCCCAAGCGGGAGGTGGCGATGAGCAGTTCTTC. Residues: CASSTPQAGGGDEQFF.

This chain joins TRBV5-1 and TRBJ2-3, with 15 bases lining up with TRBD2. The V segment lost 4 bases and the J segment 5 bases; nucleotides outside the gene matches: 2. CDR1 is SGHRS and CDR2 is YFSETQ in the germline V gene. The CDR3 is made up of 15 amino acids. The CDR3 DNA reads TGCGCCAGCAGCCAGGGACTAGCGGGGGGAGATACGCAGTATTTT. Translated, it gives CASSQGLAGGDTQYF.

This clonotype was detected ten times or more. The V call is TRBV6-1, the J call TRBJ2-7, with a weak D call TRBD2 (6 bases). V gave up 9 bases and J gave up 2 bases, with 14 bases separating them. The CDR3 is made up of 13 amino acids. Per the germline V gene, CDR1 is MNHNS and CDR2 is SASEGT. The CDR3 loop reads CASIWEVPYEQYF. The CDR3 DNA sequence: TGTGCCAGTATCTGGGAGGTTCCCTACGAGCAGTACTTC.

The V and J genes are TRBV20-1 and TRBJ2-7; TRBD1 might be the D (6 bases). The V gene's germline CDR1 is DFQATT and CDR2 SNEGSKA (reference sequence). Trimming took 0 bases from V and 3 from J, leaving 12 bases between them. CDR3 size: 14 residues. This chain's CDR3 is CSARDFGGHYEQYF. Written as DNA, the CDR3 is TGCAGTGCTAGAGATTTTGGGGGCCACTACGAGCAGTACTTC.

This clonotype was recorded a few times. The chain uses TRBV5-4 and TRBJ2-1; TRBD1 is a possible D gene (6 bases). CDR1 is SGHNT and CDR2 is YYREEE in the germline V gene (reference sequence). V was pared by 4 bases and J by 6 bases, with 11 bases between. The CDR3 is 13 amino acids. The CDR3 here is CASSLPQGNEQFF. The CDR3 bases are TGTGCCAGCAGCCTACCACAGGGCAATGAGCAGTTCTTC.

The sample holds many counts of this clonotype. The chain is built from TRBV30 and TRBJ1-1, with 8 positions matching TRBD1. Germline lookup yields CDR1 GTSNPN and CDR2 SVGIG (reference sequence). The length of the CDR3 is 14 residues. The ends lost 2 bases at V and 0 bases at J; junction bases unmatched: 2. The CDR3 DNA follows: TGTGCCTGGAGTAGGACAGGGATGAACACTGAAGCTTTCTTT. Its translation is CAWSRTGMNTEAFF.

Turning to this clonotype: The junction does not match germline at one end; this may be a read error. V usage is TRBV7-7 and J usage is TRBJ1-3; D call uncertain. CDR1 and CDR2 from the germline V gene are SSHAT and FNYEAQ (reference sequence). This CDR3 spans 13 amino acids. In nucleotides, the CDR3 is TGTGCTAGCAGCAAACCCCCTGGAAACACCATATATTTT. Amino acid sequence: CASSKPPGNTIYF.

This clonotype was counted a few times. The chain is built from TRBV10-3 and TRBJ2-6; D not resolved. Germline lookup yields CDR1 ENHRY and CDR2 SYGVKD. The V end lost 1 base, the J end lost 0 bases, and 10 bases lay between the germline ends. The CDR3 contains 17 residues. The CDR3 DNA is TGTGCCATCAGTGAGTGGGCTCCTAGCTCTGGGGCCAACGTCCTGACTTTC. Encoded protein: CAISEWAPSSGANVLTF.

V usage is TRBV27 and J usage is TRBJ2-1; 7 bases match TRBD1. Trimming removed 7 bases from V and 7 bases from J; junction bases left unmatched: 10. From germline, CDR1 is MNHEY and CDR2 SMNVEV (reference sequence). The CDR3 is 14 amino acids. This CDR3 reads CASNPGQLLNEQFF. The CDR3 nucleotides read TGTGCCAGCAATCCGGGACAGCTTTTGAATGAGCAGTTCTTC.

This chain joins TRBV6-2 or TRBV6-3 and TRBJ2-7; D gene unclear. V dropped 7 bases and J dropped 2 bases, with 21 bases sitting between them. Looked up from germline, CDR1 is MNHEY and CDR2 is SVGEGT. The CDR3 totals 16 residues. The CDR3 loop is CASNMDGQIPAYEQYF. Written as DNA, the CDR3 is TGTGCCAGCAATATGGACGGCCAAATCCCCGCCTACGAGCAGTACTTC.

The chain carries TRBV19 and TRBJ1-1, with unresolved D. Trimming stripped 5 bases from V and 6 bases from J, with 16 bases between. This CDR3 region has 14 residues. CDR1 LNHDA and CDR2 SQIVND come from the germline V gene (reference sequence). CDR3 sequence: CASSVLPGFAEAFF. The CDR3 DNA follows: TGTGCCAGTAGTGTACTCCCTGGGTTCGCTGAAGCTTTCTTT.

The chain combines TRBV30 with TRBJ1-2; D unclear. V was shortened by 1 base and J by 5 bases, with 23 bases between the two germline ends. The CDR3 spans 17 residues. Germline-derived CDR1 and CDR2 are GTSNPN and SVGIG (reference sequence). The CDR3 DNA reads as TGTGCCTGGAGTGCAGAAGTAGGTGACGGCGTCCTGTATGGCTACACCTTC. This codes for CAWSAEVGDGVLYGYTF.

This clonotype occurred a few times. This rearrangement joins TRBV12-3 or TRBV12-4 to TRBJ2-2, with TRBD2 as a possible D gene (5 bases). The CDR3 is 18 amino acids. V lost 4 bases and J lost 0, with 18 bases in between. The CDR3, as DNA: TGTGCCAGCAGTTCCCCCCTTCAGGAGGAGACGAACACCGGGGAGCTGTTTTTT. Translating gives CASSSPLQEETNTGELFF.

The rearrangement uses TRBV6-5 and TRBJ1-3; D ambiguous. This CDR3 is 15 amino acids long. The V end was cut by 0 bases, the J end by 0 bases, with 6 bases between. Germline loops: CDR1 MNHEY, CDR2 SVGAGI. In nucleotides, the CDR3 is TGTGCCAGCAGTTACTCGACGAACTCTGGAAACACCATATATTTT. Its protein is CASSYSTNSGNTIYF.

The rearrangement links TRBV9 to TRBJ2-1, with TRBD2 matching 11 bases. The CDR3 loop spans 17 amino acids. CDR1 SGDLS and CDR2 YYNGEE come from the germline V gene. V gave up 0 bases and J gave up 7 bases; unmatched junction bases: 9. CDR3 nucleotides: TGTGCCAGCAGCGTAGGGACTAGCGGGCCCGACGGGAATGAGCAGTTCTTC. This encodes CASSVGTSGPDGNEQFF.

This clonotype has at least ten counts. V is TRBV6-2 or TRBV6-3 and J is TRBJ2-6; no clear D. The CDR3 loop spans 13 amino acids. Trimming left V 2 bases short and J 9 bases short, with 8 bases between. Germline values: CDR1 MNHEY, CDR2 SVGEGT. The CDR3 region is CASSYEEVNVLTF. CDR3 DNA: TGTGCCAGCAGTTACGAGGAAGTCAACGTCCTGACTTTC.

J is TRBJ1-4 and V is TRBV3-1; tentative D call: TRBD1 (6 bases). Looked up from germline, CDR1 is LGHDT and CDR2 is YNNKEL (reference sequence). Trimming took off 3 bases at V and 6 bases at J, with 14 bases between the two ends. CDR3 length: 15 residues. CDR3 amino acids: CASSHERTDDEKLFF. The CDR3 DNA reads TGTGCCAGCAGCCACGAACGGACAGATGATGAAAAACTGTTTTTT. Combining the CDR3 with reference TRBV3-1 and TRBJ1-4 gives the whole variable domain DTAVSQTPKYLVTQMGNDKSIKCEQNLGHDTMYWYKQDSKKFLKIMFSYNNKELIINETVPNRFSPKSPDKAHLNLHINSLELGDSAVYFCASSHERTDDEKLFFGSGTQLSVL.

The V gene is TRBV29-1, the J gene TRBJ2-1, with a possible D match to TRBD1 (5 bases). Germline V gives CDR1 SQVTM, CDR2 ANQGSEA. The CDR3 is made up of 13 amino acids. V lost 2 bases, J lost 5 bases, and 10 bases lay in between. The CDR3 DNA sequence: TGCAGCGTTGAACAGGGAACCCACAATGAGCAGTTCTTC. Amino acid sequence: CSVEQGTHNEQFF.

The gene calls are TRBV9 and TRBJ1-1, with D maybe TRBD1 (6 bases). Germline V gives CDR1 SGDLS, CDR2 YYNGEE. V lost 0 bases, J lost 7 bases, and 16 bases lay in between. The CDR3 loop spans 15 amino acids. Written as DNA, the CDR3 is TGTGCCAGCAGCGTAGTATCAACTGGACAGTTTGAAGCTTTCTTT. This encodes CASSVVSTGQFEAFF.

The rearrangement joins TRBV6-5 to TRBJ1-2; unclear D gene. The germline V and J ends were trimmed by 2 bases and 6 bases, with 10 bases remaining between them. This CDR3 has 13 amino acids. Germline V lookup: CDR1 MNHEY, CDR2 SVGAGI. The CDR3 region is CASSYRLRDGYTF. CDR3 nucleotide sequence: TGTGCCAGCAGTTACCGGCTTAGAGATGGCTACACCTTC.

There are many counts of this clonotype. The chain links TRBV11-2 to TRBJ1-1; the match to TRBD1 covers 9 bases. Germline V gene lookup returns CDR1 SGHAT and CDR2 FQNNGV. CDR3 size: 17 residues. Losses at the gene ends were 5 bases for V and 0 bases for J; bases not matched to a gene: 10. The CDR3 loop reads CASSLVRDRVVNTEAFF. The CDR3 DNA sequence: TGTGCCAGCAGCCTCGTCCGGGACAGGGTAGTGAACACTGAAGCTTTCTTT.

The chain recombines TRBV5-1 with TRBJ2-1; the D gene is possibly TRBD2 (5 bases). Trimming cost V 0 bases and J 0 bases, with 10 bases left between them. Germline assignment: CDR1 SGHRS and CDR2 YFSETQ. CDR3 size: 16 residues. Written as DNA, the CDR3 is TGCGCCAGCAGCTTGGAGGCGGGCTTCTCCTACAATGAGCAGTTCTTC. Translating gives CASSLEAGFSYNEQFF.

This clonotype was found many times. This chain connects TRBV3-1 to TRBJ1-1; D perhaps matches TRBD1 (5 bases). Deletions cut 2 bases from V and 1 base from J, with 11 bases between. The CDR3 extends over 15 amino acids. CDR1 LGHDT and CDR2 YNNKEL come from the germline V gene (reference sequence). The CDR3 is CASSQHGGPNTEAFF. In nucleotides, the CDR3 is TGTGCCAGCAGCCAACACGGGGGTCCGAACACTGAAGCTTTCTTT.

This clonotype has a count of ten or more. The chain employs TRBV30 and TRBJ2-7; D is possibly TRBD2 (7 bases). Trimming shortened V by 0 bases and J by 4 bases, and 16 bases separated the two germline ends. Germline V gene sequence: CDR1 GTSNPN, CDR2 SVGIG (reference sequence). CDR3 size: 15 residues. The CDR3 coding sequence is TGTGCCTGGAGTGTAGGGGGGGCGGAGGGGTACGAGCAGTACTTC. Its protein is CAWSVGGAEGYEQYF.

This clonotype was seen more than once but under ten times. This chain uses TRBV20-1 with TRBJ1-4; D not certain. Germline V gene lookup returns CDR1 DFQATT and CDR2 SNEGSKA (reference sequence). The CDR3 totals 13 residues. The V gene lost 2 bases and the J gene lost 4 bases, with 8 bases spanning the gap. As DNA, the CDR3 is TGCAGTGCTAGACGGGGTTTTAATGAAAAACTGTTTTTT. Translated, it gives CSARRGFNEKLFF.

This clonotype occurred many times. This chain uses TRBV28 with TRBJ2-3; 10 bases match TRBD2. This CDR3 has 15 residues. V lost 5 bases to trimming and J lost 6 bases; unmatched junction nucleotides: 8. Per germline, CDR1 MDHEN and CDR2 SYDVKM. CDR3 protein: CASSPLAGVEDTQYF. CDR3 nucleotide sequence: TGTGCCAGCAGTCCCCTAGCGGGAGTAGAGGATACGCAGTATTTT.

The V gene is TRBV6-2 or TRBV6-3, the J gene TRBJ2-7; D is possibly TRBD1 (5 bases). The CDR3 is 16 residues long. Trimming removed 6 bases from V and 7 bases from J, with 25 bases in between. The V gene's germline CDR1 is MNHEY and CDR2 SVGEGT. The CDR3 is CASRRNRDRFPREQYF. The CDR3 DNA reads TGTGCCAGCAGGCGGAACCGAGACAGATTTCCTCGGGAGCAGTACTTC.

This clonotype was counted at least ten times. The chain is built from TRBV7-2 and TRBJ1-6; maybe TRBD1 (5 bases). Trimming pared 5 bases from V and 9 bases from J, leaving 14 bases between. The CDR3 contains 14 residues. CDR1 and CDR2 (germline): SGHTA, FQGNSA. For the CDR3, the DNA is TGTGCCAGCAGCGTATCGCTGGGGGGTTCACCCCTCCACTTT. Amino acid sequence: CASSVSLGGSPLHF.

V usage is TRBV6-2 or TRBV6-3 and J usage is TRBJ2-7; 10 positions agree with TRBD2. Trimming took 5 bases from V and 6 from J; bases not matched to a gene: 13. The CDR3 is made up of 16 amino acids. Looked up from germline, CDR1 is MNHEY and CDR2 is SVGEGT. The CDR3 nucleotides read TGTGCCAGCAGTCCACATCTAGCGGGAGAGGTTCGCGAGCAGTACTTC. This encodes CASSPHLAGEVREQYF.

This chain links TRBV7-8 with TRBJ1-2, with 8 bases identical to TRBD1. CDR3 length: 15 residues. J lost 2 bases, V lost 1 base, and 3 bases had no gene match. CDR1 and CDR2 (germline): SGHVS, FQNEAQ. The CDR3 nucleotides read TGTGCCAGCAGCTTAGGGACAGGGAGCAACTATGGCTACACCTTC. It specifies CASSLGTGSNYGYTF.